The 20 T cell receptor beta chains below come from one sample, sequenced in a study of early T cells in non-severe SARS-CoV-2 infection. Each CDR3 protein gets one entry after TCRdb re-called the 5' RACE reads with MiXCR. The table records roughly 43,000 distinct CDR3 sequences, under 30% of them present only once. Here the sequenced sample was whole blood, taken at baseline. The source is an adult who was a healthcare worker with PCR-confirmed SARS-CoV-2 infection or an uninfected control (not recorded which).

This clonotype was observed a handful of times. The chain employs TRBV7-2 and TRBJ2-3; D gene ambiguous. V was trimmed by 1 base and J by 4 bases, leaving 9 bases between them. CDR1 is SGHTA, CDR2 FQGNSA, per germline. CDR3 length: 14 residues. The CDR3 here is CASSLGYHPDTQYF. The DNA for the CDR3 is TGTGCCAGCAGCTTAGGGTATCACCCAGATACGCAGTATTTT.

The chain recombines TRBV9 with TRBJ2-3, with D maybe TRBD2 (6 bases). Germline CDR1 is SGDLS and CDR2 is YYNGEE. Trimming stripped 4 bases from V and 9 bases from J, with 12 bases between. There are 12 residues in the CDR3. In DNA form, the CDR3 reads TGTGCCAGCAGCTCACGGGACTCCACGCAGTATTTT. Its translation: CASSSRDSTQYF.

The rearrangement links TRBV27 to TRBJ2-5; 7 nucleotides match TRBD2. The CDR3 is made up of 14 amino acids. Germline-derived CDR1 and CDR2 are MNHEY and SMNVEV (reference sequence). Trimming at V came to 2 bases and at J to 4 bases, leaving 4 bases not matched to a gene. The CDR3, as DNA: TGTGCCAGCAGTTTAGGACTAGGCGCAGAGACCCAGTACTTC. This codes for CASSLGLGAETQYF.

The chain carries TRBV12-3 or TRBV12-4 and TRBJ2-5; 10 bases map to TRBD2. Unmatched junction bases numbered 9, after V lost 6 bases and J lost 5 bases. This CDR3 spans 15 amino acids. The CDR3 protein is CASRPSGGLIETQYF. DNA for the CDR3: TGTGCCAGCAGGCCTAGCGGGGGCCTAATCGAGACCCAGTACTTC.

This clonotype was seen more than once but under ten times. The J gene is TRBJ2-7, the V gene TRBV5-1; D is perhaps TRBD2 (6 bases). V gave up 2 bases and J gave up 1 base, with 10 bases separating them. The CDR3 has 14 amino acids. Germline V gene lookup returns CDR1 SGHRS and CDR2 YFSETQ. In nucleotides, the CDR3 is TGCGCCAGCAGCTTTTCTAGCGCTTCCTACGAGCAGTACTTC. Amino acids: CASSFSSASYEQYF.

V and J are TRBV7-9 and TRBJ2-1, with D possibly called TRBD1 or TRBD2 (5 bases each). Trimming left V 1 base short and J 0 bases short, with 13 bases between. The CDR3 has 17 amino acids. Germline V gives CDR1 SEHNR, CDR2 FQNEAQ (reference sequence). The CDR3 spells CASSLGRGVSSYNEQFF. DNA of the CDR3: TGTGCCAGCAGCTTAGGGAGAGGGGTAAGCTCCTACAATGAGCAGTTCTTC.

The rearrangement joins TRBV7-2 to TRBJ2-5; 7 nucleotides align to TRBD2. This CDR3 has 14 residues. Germline V gives CDR1 SGHTA, CDR2 FQGNSA. V dropped 1 base and J dropped 4; count of bases not matched to a gene: 3. CDR3 residues: CASSLGSGVETQYF. As DNA, the CDR3 is TGTGCCAGCAGCTTAGGGAGCGGGGTAGAGACCCAGTACTTC.

This chain connects TRBV7-6 to TRBJ2-1; D not certain. CDR1 is SGHVS, CDR2 FNYEAQ, per germline. There are 13 residues in the CDR3. V lost 7 bases and J 3 bases, leaving 10 bases between the germline ends. The CDR3 nucleotides are TGTGCCAGCACCCTCGACAACTACAATGAGCAGTTCTTC. Protein: CASTLDNYNEQFF.

A few counts support this clonotype. The V and J genes are TRBV4-3 and TRBJ1-1, with D hard to call. V gave up 0 bases and J gave up 5 bases, with 13 bases separating them. The CDR3 loop spans 15 amino acids. Germline V lookup: CDR1 LGHNA, CDR2 YSLEER. CDR3 bases: TGCGCCAGCAGCCAAGAGTCACGCCTGGGTACTGAAGCTTTCTTT. Protein sequence: CASSQESRLGTEAFF.

The chain uses TRBV7-9 and TRBJ1-1; TRBD1 might be the D (6 bases). The CDR3 runs to 17 residues. V was pared by 5 bases and J by 3 bases, with 22 bases between. CDR1 and CDR2 from the germline V gene are SEHNR and FQNEAQ (reference sequence). The chain's CDR3 is CASSPPSGDIGHTEAFF. The CDR3 DNA follows: TGTGCCAGCAGCCCTCCTTCGGGGGACATAGGACACACTGAAGCTTTCTTT.

The chain has TRBV9 and TRBJ2-7, with unresolved D. The CDR3 sequence is 12 residues long. The germline V gene has CDR1 SGDLS and CDR2 YYNGEE. Trimming removed 0 bases at V and 3 bases at J, with 4 bases between. The CDR3 DNA is TGTGCCAGCAGCGTAGAGGGCTACGAGCAGTACTTC. Its protein is CASSVEGYEQYF.

The chain links TRBV6-1 to TRBJ1-2; D remains unclear. CDR3 size: 14 residues. Germline CDR1 is MNHNS and CDR2 is SASEGT. Trimming pared 7 bases from V and 4 bases from J, leaving 16 bases between. For the CDR3, the DNA is TGTGCCAGCATCCCGGCCGATATGTTCTATGGCTACACCTTC. Translated: CASIPADMFYGYTF.

This clonotype was observed many times. V gene TRBV7-9 combines with J gene TRBJ2-7, with a possible D match to TRBD1 (5 bases). In germline, CDR1 is SEHNR, CDR2 FQNEAQ (reference sequence). This CDR3 is 12 amino acids long. Trimming shortened V by 3 bases and J by 6 bases, and 9 bases separated the two germline ends. CDR3 in amino acids: CASSFQGSEQYF. For the CDR3, the DNA is TGTGCCAGCAGCTTCCAGGGATCCGAGCAGTACTTC. The full variable domain, with the rest looked up from reference TRBV7-9 and TRBJ2-7, is DTGVSQNPRHKITKRGQNVTFRCDPISEHNRLYWYRQTLGQGPEFLTYFQNEAQLEKSRLLSDRFSAERPKGSFSTLEIQRTEQGDSAMYLCASSFQGSEQYFGPGTRLTVT.

The table lists this clonotype with a few counts. This sequence joins TRBV6-1 and TRBJ1-4, with D unresolved. The CDR3 spans 13 residues. Trimming cost V 0 bases and J 5 bases, with 4 bases left between them. Germline V lookup: CDR1 MNHNS, CDR2 SASEGT. CDR3 loop: CASSEAHNEKLFF. The CDR3 region has the DNA TGTGCCAGCAGTGAAGCCCACAATGAAAAACTGTTTTTT.

In this sample, this clonotype turned up a few times. V and J are TRBV6-5 and TRBJ1-2; D is uncertain. Germline lookup yields CDR1 MNHEY and CDR2 SVGAGI. There are 14 residues in the CDR3. Trimming cost V 0 bases and J 6 bases, with 11 bases left between them. CDR3 residues: CASSYSRGVNGYTF. CDR3 coding DNA: TGTGCCAGCAGTTACTCGCGGGGTGTGAATGGCTACACCTTC.

This clonotype was seen a handful of times. J is TRBJ1-2 and V is TRBV5-1; possibly TRBD1 for D (6 bases). Germline V gene sequence: CDR1 SGHRS, CDR2 YFSETQ. This CDR3 contains 14 residues. Trimming took off 4 bases at V and 1 base at J, with 11 bases between the two ends. The CDR3 DNA sequence: TGCGCCAGCAGCCAGGACAGTCTTAACTATGGCTACACCTTC. It specifies CASSQDSLNYGYTF.

This clonotype came up a few times. The chain is built from TRBV20-1 and TRBJ2-1, with 7 bases identical to TRBD2. With V trimmed by 1 base and J by 9 bases, 0 bases remained unmatched. Per the germline V gene, CDR1 is DFQATT and CDR2 is SNEGSKA (reference sequence). CDR3 length equals 11 residues. The CDR3 sequence is CSARGTSEQFF. As DNA, the CDR3 is TGCAGTGCTAGAGGGACTAGTGAGCAGTTCTTC.

The rearrangement joins TRBV6-5 to TRBJ2-3; either TRBD1 or TRBD2 may fit D (5 bases each). Between the trimmed V and J ends, which lost 6 bases and 3 bases, there was a span of 10 bases. The CDR3 totals 13 residues. Germline V gene data show CDR1 as MNHEY and CDR2 as SVGAGI. CDR3 nucleotide sequence: TGTGCCAGCAGGGGACCCGGGACAGATACGCAGTATTTT. It yields the protein CASRGPGTDTQYF.

V and J are TRBV3-1 and TRBJ2-2; D remains unclear. Germline CDR1 reads LGHDT; CDR2 reads YNNKEL (reference sequence). The CDR3 covers 13 residues. Trimming cost V 3 bases and J 5 bases, with 7 bases left between them. The CDR3 DNA reads TGTGCCAGCAGCCACCGCCGTACCGGGGAGCTGTTTTTT. Translated: CASSHRRTGELFF.

The sample holds a few counts of this clonotype. The J gene is TRBJ1-2, the V gene TRBV6-2 or TRBV6-3, with 11 positions matching TRBD1. The CDR3 has 13 residues. The germline V gene encodes CDR1 MNHEY and CDR2 SVGEGT. The junction had 11 bases not matched to a gene; V was cut back by 11 bases and J by 9 bases. The CDR3 loop is CAGQGAWDSSYTF. Written as DNA, the CDR3 is TGTGCCGGACAGGGGGCTTGGGATAGTAGCTACACCTTC.